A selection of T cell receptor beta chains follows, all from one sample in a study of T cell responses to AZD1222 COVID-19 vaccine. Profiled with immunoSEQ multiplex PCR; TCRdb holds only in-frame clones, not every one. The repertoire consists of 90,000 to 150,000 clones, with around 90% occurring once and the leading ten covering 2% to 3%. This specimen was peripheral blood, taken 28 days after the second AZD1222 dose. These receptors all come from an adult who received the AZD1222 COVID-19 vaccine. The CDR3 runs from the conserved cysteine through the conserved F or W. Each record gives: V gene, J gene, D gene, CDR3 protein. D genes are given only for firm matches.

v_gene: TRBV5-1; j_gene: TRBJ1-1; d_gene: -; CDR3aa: CASSMDVTPLAFF
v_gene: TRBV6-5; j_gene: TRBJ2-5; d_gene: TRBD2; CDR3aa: CASSRNGGGAETQYF
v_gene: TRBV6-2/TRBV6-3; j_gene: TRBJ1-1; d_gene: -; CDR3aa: CASSWDGTEAFF
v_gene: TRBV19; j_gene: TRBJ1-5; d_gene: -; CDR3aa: CASSPRDNAGPQHF
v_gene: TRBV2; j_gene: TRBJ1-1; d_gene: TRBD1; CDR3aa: CASSPIRGFTEAFF
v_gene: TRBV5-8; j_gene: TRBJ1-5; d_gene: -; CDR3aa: CASSLDSQGYNQPQHF
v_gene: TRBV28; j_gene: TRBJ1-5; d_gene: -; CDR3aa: CASTYSNQPQHF
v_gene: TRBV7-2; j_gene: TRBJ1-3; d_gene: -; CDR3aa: CASSFIPGGNTIYF
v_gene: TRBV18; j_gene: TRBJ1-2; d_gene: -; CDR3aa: CASSPDNGEYYGYTF
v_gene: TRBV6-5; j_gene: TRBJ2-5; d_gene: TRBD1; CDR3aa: CATNRRTGKETQYF
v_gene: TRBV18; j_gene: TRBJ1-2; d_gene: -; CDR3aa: CASSSLTGPLGYTF
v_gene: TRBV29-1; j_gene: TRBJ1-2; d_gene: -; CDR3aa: CSVEARTANYGYTF
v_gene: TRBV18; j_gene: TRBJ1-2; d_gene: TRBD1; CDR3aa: CASSPYGAGTGNYGYTF
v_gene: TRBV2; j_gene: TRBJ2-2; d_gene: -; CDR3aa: CASSSSRGSTGELFF
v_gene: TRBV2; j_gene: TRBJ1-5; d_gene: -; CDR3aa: CASGISGYYQPQHF
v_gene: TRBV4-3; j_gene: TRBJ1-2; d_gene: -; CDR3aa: CASGQQAAEGYGYTF
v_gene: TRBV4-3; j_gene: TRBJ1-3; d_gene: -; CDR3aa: CASSAHPDSASGNTIYF
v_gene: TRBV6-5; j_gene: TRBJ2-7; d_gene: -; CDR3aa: CASSRQVQPYQQYF
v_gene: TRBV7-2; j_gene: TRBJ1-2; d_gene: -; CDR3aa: CASSSTRVAVNYGYTF
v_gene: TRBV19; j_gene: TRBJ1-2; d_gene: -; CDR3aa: CASSPQTDYYGYTF
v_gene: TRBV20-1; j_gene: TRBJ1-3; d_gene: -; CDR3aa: CSARQGNTIYF
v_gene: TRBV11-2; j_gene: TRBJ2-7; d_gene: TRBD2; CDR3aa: CASSLVPPSGGPYEQYF
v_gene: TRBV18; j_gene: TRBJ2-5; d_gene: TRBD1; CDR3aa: CASSPLGPGGEKTQYF
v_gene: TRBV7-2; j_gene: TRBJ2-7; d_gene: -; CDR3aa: CASSPGPGAYEQYF
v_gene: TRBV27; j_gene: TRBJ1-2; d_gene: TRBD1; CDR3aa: CASSFDRGRGYTF
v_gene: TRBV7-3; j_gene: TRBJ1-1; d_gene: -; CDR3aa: CASSLGPESTVGAFF
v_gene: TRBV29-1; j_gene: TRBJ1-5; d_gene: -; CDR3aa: CSAQTGMDQPQHF
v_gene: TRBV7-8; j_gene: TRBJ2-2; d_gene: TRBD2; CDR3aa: CASSLVWGGLAVRELFF
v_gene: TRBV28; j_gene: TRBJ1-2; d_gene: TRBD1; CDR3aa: CASSFSGTGLGGYTF